This T cell receptor (beta chain) was obtained from a study of blood T cell repertoires in COVID-19. Study context: Spain, Italy and the United States supplied samples that represented acute and convalescent COVID-19. PBMCs, B-cell-depleted T cells, or T cells were the source of the cDNA or gDNA that made up the material.

This CDR3 has 15 amino acids. Germline CDR1 is MGHDK and CDR2 is SYGVNS. V was clipped by 5 bases and J by 2 bases, with 15 bases between them. Method: immunoSEQ multiplex PCR; TCRdb's copy keeps in-frame clones and lacks some. This sample has approximately 460,000 clones, with about 91% found just once. Seattle-derived patients entered the study during active infection and were followed longitudinally. Material for sequencing was peripheral blood. This chain links TRBV25-1 with TRBJ1-1, with a tentative D call TRBD1 (6 bases). The origin of this receptor is a man between 18 and 35 years old with COVID-19, enrolled during active disease. This chain's CDR3 is CASSPQDRTNTEAFF. The CDR3 coding sequence is TGTGCCAGCAGTCCCCAGGACAGAACAAACACTGAAGCTTTCTTT.